This entry lists 18 T cell receptor beta chains sequenced from one sample in a study of radiation and T cells in renal cell carcinoma. The assay was immunoSEQ multiplex PCR, and TCRdb's table has in-frame clones only and misses some. Among about 78,000 clones, roughly nine tenths were seen once, and the ten largest hold about 6%. The time point here: blood 4 weeks post-SBRT, at nephrectomy. Stated treatment: 15 Gy SBRT to primary tumor, nephrectomy 4 weeks later. Sequencing used blood, obtained from a patient whose treatment included radiotherapy and nephrectomy. The receptors originated from a woman aged 70-85 years with renal cell carcinoma.

V and J are TRBV4-2 and TRBJ2-3; D might be TRBD2 (5 bases). CDR3 length: 12 amino acids. CDR1 LGHNA and CDR2 YNFKEQ come from the germline V gene. Trimming stripped 3 bases from V and 4 bases from J, with 5 bases between. The CDR3 sequence is CASSQEADTQYF. The CDR3 region has the DNA TGTGCCAGCAGCCAGGAGGCAGATACGCAGTATTTT.

V gene TRBV18 combines with J gene TRBJ2-6, with D uncertain. Trimming removed 3 bases from V and 0 bases from J, with 6 bases in between. The CDR3 is 15 amino acids. Germline loops: CDR1 KGHSH, CDR2 LQKENI. The CDR3, as DNA: TGTGCCAGCTCACCCCAACTCTCTGGGGCCAACGTCCTGACTTTC. It yields the protein CASSPQLSGANVLTF.

The chain uses TRBV6-6 and TRBJ2-7; 7 nucleotides align to TRBD1. The CDR3 consists of 14 residues. Trimming took 6 bases from V and 2 from J; bases not matched to a gene: 7. Germline V lookup: CDR1 MNHNY, CDR2 SVGAGI (reference sequence). CDR3 residues: CASSRDSAAYEQYF. CDR3 DNA sequence: TGTGCCAGCAGCCGGGACAGCGCGGCCTACGAGCAGTACTTC.

J is TRBJ2-1 and V is TRBV5-1; the match to TRBD2 covers 14 bases. Germline V gene sequence: CDR1 SGHRS, CDR2 YFSETQ. The junction had 2 bases not matched to a gene; V was cut back by 4 bases and J by 2 bases. The CDR3 sequence is 16 residues long. The CDR3 DNA sequence: TGCGCCAGCAGCACGGGACTAGCGGGGGCCTACAATGAGCAGTTCTTC. Translated, it gives CASSTGLAGAYNEQFF.

The rearrangement joins TRBV5-1 to TRBJ2-2; D gene unclear. The CDR3 length is 15 residues. Germline CDR1 reads SGHRS; CDR2 reads YFSETQ. With 0 bases removed from V and 0 bases from J, the gap between germline ends came to 6 bases. The DNA of the CDR3 is TGCGCCAGCAGCTTGGTGCAGACGAACACCGGGGAGCTGTTTTTT. Its protein is CASSLVQTNTGELFF.

The V and J genes are TRBV11-3 and TRBJ1-1, with D hard to call. V lost 5 bases and J lost 6, with 13 bases in between. The CDR3 runs 13 residues. Germline values: CDR1 SGHNT, CDR2 YENEEA. CDR3 loop: CASSRRMGPEAFF. CDR3 coding DNA: TGTGCCAGCAGCCGACGTATGGGCCCTGAAGCTTTCTTT.

V is TRBV28 and J is TRBJ1-2; D gene unclear. The CDR3 spans 14 residues. V was cut by 2 bases and J by 7 bases, with 14 bases left in between. CDR1 is MDHEN, CDR2 SYDVKM, per germline. CDR3 in DNA: TGTGCCAGCAGTTTAGACAATAGGAGAGGTGGCTACACCTTC. It encodes CASSLDNRRGGYTF.

This chain uses TRBV30 with TRBJ1-2, with unresolved D. Germline V gives CDR1 GTSNPN, CDR2 SVGIG (reference sequence). CDR3 size: 10 residues. V was shortened by 0 bases and J by 8 bases, with 4 bases between the two germline ends. The CDR3 sequence: CAWSVIGYTF. CDR3 DNA: TGTGCCTGGAGTGTAATCGGCTACACCTTC.

The rearrangement uses TRBV23-1 and TRBJ2-7; 7 nucleotides align to TRBD1. TRBV23-1 is marked as an open reading frame, function uncertain. This CDR3 is 18 amino acids long. Trimming took 0 bases from V and 2 from J; bases not matched to a gene: 13. The CDR3, as DNA: TGCGCCAGCAGTCAATCTGGACGATCCGGGACAGAACCCTACGAGCAGTACTTC. Translation gives CASSQSGRSGTEPYEQYF.

This chain links TRBV7-6 with TRBJ1-1, with D unresolved. Trimming shortened V by 2 bases and J by 0 bases, and 7 bases separated the two germline ends. From germline, CDR1 is SGHVS and CDR2 FNYEAQ. The CDR3 consists of 14 residues. This chain's CDR3 is CASSLKGMNTEAFF. The CDR3 region has the DNA TGTGCCAGCAGCTTAAAGGGCATGAACACTGAAGCTTTCTTT.

J is TRBJ2-3 and V is TRBV27, with TRBD2 matching 12 bases. The V and J ends lost 2 bases and 2 bases, in that order; junction bases with no gene match: 8. CDR3 length equals 18 residues. CDR1 MNHEY and CDR2 SMNVEV come from the germline V gene (reference sequence). The DNA for the CDR3 is TGTGCCAGCAGTTTAGGACTAGCGGGGTTCCTGGACACAGATACGCAGTATTTT. The encoded protein is CASSLGLAGFLDTDTQYF.

The chain recombines TRBV28 with TRBJ1-6, with 7 bases matching TRBD1. This CDR3 is 15 amino acids long. Germline CDR1 MDHEN, CDR2 SYDVKM. Trimming took 5 bases from V and 11 from J; bases not matched to a gene: 12. The CDR3 is CASSRDRVSWTPLHF. The CDR3 DNA follows: TGTGCCAGCAGTCGAGACAGGGTATCATGGACACCCCTCCACTTT.

This chain joins TRBV28 and TRBJ2-3, with 10 bases aligning to TRBD2. V gave up 4 bases and J gave up 2 bases; unmatched junction bases: 6. This CDR3 spans 16 amino acids. The germline CDR1 and CDR2 sequences are MDHEN and SYDVKM. The chain's CDR3 is CASSYGSGGYTDTQYF. For the CDR3, the DNA is TGTGCCAGCAGTTATGGTAGCGGGGGGTACACAGATACGCAGTATTTT.

This clone was seen a few times. V gene TRBV28 combines with J gene TRBJ1-1, with 7 bases matching TRBD1. The CDR3 is 13 residues long. Germline CDR1 is MDHEN and CDR2 is SYDVKM. Losses at the gene ends were 5 bases for V and 7 bases for J; bases not matched to a gene: 7. The CDR3 coding sequence is TGTGCCAGCAGTACGACAGGGAGGCGTGAAGCTTTCTTT. It translates to CASSTTGRREAFF.

This chain connects TRBV5-8 to TRBJ1-1; the D gene is possibly TRBD1 (5 bases). Between the trimmed V and J ends, which lost 2 bases and 5 bases, there was a span of 19 bases. Per the germline V gene, CDR1 is SGHTS and CDR2 is YDEGEE. This CDR3 contains 16 residues. This CDR3 is CASSFGGRGEWTEAFF. The CDR3, as DNA: TGTGCCAGCAGCTTTGGGGGACGGGGTGAATGGACTGAAGCTTTCTTT. Filled out from reference TRBV5-8 and TRBJ1-1, the complete variable domain reads EAGVTQSPTHLIKTRGQQATLRCSPISGHTSVYWYQQALGLGLQFLLWYDEGEERNRGNFPPRFSGRQFPNYSSELNVNALELEDSALYLCASSFGGRGEWTEAFFGQGTRLTVV.

This CDR3 is CASSPPGQGGNYGYTF. The DNA for the CDR3 is TGTGCCAGCAGCCCCCCCGGACAGGGGGGGAACTATGGCTACACCTTC. The chain links TRBV7-2 to TRBJ1-2, with TRBD1 matching 10 bases. The CDR3 is 16 amino acids. The germline CDR1 and CDR2 sequences are SGHTA and FQGNSA. Germline trimming cut 5 bases from V and 2 bases from J; bases unmatched to any gene: 8.

This chain uses TRBV6-5 with TRBJ1-1; D not certain. This CDR3 contains 13 residues. V lost 5 bases and J lost 1, with 8 bases in between. The germline V gene has CDR1 MNHEY and CDR2 SVGAGI. As DNA, the CDR3 is TGTGCCAGCAGTCTAGACGGGAACACTGAAGCTTTCTTT. It specifies CASSLDGNTEAFF.

V and J are TRBV4-3 and TRBJ1-1; no clear D. The CDR3 consists of 13 residues. V was shortened by 5 bases and J by 4 bases, with 11 bases between the two germline ends. Germline-derived CDR1 and CDR2 are LGHNA and YSLEER. The CDR3 loop is CASSEKIGTEAFF. In DNA, the CDR3 is TGCGCCAGCAGCGAGAAGATCGGCACTGAAGCTTTCTTT.